The 28 T cell receptor beta chains listed next were all sequenced from one sample in a study of regulatory T cells in long-lasting Graves disease. Through Arm-PCR of CDR3 regions and iRepertoire HTBI primers, TCR beta libraries were built. One entry per CDR3 protein results from TCRdb running MiXCR on the multiplex PCR reads. This sample carries over 500,000 distinct CDR3 sequences, approximately 16% of them seen once, and the ten largest clones take about 11%. Documented time point: newly diagnosed GD, antithyroid drugs for less than 3 months. The TCR library was made from RNA that had been extracted from PBMCs in TRIzol. The data also belong to a second study, concerning T cells in Graves' hyperthyroidism and ophthalmopathy.

Here the sequenced sample was peripheral blood mononuclear cells (PBMCs), taken at new diagnosis, from a patient treated with antithyroid drugs. These receptors were collected from a man aged 18 to 30 with Graves disease.

This clonotype showed up many times. V gene TRBV7-8 combines with J gene TRBJ1-2; D remains unclear. V lost 2 bases and J lost 5, with 15 bases in between. The CDR3 has 15 residues. Germline-derived CDR1 and CDR2 are SGHVS and FQNEAQ. This CDR3 is CASSLFQSPAYGYTF. The CDR3 bases are TGTGCCAGCAGCTTATTTCAGTCACCTGCTTATGGCTACACCTTC.

The J gene is TRBJ2-3, the V gene TRBV6-2 or TRBV6-3; D is perhaps TRBD1 or TRBD2 (6 bases each). The J call could be wrong; TRBJ2-7 is a better fit for the DNA end. The germline CDR1 and CDR2 sequences are MNHEY and SVGEGT. The CDR3 loop spans 12 amino acids. The CDR3 bases are TGTGCCAGCGGGGGGCTTTCCTACGAGCAGTACTTC. Translation: CASGGLSYEQYF.

The V gene is TRBV6-1, the J gene TRBJ1-1; no definite D call. Trimming stripped 10 bases from V and 7 bases from J, with 19 bases between. The CDR3 length is 13 residues. CDR1 is MNHNS, CDR2 SASEGT, per germline. In DNA, the CDR3 is TGTGCCACCGCTCACAACCGTGACGGTGAAGCTTTCTTT. Protein product: CATAHNRDGEAFF.

V is TRBV5-5 and J is TRBJ2-7; possibly TRBD1 for D (7 bases). V was pared by 0 bases and J by 4 bases, with 20 bases between. Germline V gene lookup returns CDR1 SGHKS and CDR2 YYEKEE (reference sequence). The CDR3 is 17 amino acids. The CDR3 spells CASSLGGPHQGGYEQYF. The CDR3 DNA sequence: TGTGCCAGCAGCTTGGGGGGGCCGCATCAGGGGGGTTACGAGCAGTACTTC. The full variable domain, in which reference TRBV5-5 and TRBJ2-7 provide the parts outside the CDR3, is DAGVTQSPTHLIKTRGQQVTLRCSPISGHKSVSWYQQVLGQGPQFIFQYYEKEERGRGNFPDRFSARQFPNYSSELNVNALLLGDSALYLCASSLGGPHQGGYEQYFGPGTRLTVT.

This clonotype was seen repeatedly, ten times or more. The V call is TRBV20-1, the J call TRBJ1-1; the D is unclear. The ends were cut back, 1 base at V and 2 bases at J, with 8 bases in the middle. The CDR3 sequence is 13 residues long. Germline CDR1 reads DFQATT; CDR2 reads SNEGSKA (reference sequence). The CDR3 DNA is TGCAGTGCTAGAGCGGCTTCCAACACTGAAGCTTTCTTT. Protein product: CSARAASNTEAFF.

This chain uses TRBV29-1 with TRBJ1-3, with a possible D match to TRBD1 (6 bases). The CDR3 extends over 13 amino acids. The germline CDR1 and CDR2 sequences are SQVTM and ANQGSEA. With 2 bases removed from V and 3 bases from J, the gap between germline ends came to 8 bases. The DNA of the CDR3 is TGCAGCGTTGAAAAGGGGGATGGAAACACCATATATTTT. Translated: CSVEKGDGNTIYF.

This clonotype was found many times. The chain is built from TRBV30 and TRBJ2-2; D is undetermined. CDR1 is GTSNPN and CDR2 is SVGIG in the germline V gene (reference sequence). Trimming pared 0 bases from V and 3 bases from J, leaving 5 bases between. The CDR3 spans 13 residues. CDR3 sequence reads: CAWSVEDTGELFF. The CDR3, as DNA: TGTGCCTGGAGTGTAGAGGACACCGGGGAGCTGTTTTTT.

There are many counts of this clonotype. The V gene is TRBV10-3, the J gene TRBJ2-1; D ambiguous. The CDR3 totals 16 residues. CDR1 ENHRY and CDR2 SYGVKD come from the germline V gene. Trimming left V 7 bases short and J 0 bases short, with 16 bases between. The CDR3 here is CAITSHPLDSYNEQFF. As DNA, the CDR3 is TGTGCCATCACCTCACACCCCCTTGACTCCTACAATGAGCAGTTCTTC.

Note on this clonotype: This may stem from a read error, because a much larger clone lies one nucleotide away. The chain employs TRBV3-1 and TRBJ1-2; D unresolved. Trimming left V 4 bases short and J 2 bases short, with 11 bases between. From germline, CDR1 is LGHDT and CDR2 YNNKEL (reference sequence). This CDR3 contains 14 residues. CDR3 residues: CASSPMTTNYGYTF. The CDR3, as DNA: TGTGCCAGCAGCCCGATGACGACCAACTATGGCTACACCTTC.

V gene TRBV19 combines with J gene TRBJ2-1, with TRBD1 matching 7 bases. V shed 3 bases and J 5 bases; nucleotides not matched to a gene: 10. CDR3 size: 16 residues. From germline, CDR1 is LNHDA and CDR2 SQIVND (reference sequence). The chain's CDR3 is CASSMPGQHLNNEQFF. In DNA, the CDR3 is TGTGCCAGTAGTATGCCGGGACAGCACTTGAACAATGAGCAGTTCTTC.

This clonotype was counted a few times. J is TRBJ2-1 and V is TRBV6-5, with D possibly being TRBD1 (5 bases). CDR3 length: 16 amino acids. Between the trimmed V and J ends, which lost 2 bases and 6 bases, there was a span of 17 bases. The V gene's germline CDR1 is MNHEY and CDR2 SVGAGI. CDR3 region: CASSYGWGGNGNEQFF. The CDR3 DNA is TGTGCCAGCAGTTACGGATGGGGCGGAAATGGCAATGAGCAGTTCTTC.

The chain uses TRBV20-1 and TRBJ1-1; 9 bases fit TRBD1. The CDR3 runs to 12 residues. V shed 7 bases and J 7 bases; nucleotides not matched to a gene: 7. Looked up from germline, CDR1 is DFQATT and CDR2 is SNEGSKA (reference sequence). The CDR3 loop reads CSGVTGGYEAFF. The DNA of the CDR3 is TGCAGTGGTGTGACAGGGGGATATGAAGCTTTCTTT.

This clonotype occurred many times. The rearrangement uses TRBV6-1 and TRBJ2-7; 8 nucleotides agree with TRBD2. The CDR3 runs to 16 residues. V shed 1 base and J 0 bases; nucleotides not matched to a gene: 5. Germline CDR1 and CDR2: MNHNS and SASEGT. The CDR3 nucleotides read TGTGCCAGCAGTGAAGGGGTTAGCGGGATCTCCTACGAGCAGTACTTC. This encodes CASSEGVSGISYEQYF.

This clonotype occurred a few times. V and J are TRBV13 and TRBJ2-3; 8 bases fit TRBD2. The CDR3 spans 15 residues. J was trimmed by 4 bases and V by 4 bases; bases with no gene match: 7. Germline lookup yields CDR1 PRHDT and CDR2 FYEKMQ (reference sequence). CDR3 region: CASSSGLVTSDTQYF. In DNA, the CDR3 is TGTGCCAGCAGCTCGGGACTAGTAACTTCAGATACGCAGTATTTT. The full variable domain, with the rest looked up from reference TRBV13 and TRBJ2-3, is AAGVIQSPRHLIKEKRETATLKCYPIPRHDTVYWYQQGPGQDPQFLISFYEKMQSDKGSIPDRFSAQQFSDYHSELNMSSLELGDSALYFCASSSGLVTSDTQYFGPGTRLTVL.

There are a few counts of this clonotype. The rearrangement joins TRBV10-3 to TRBJ2-5, with D hard to call. This CDR3 spans 16 amino acids. Per germline, CDR1 ENHRY and CDR2 SYGVKD. V lost 2 bases and J lost 3, with 16 bases in between. The CDR3 nucleotides read TGTGCCATCAGTGAGCTAGGACGGAACCCCGAAGAGACCCAGTACTTC. This gives the protein CAISELGRNPEETQYF.

This clonotype was observed at least ten times. The V call is TRBV6-2 or TRBV6-3, the J call TRBJ2-7; 7 nucleotides line up with TRBD2. The CDR3 consists of 15 residues. V shed 0 bases and J 3 bases; nucleotides not matched to a gene: 5. Germline V gives CDR1 MNHEY, CDR2 SVGEGT. The CDR3 region is CASSYSLAEDYEQYF. The CDR3 coding sequence is TGTGCCAGCAGTTACTCCCTAGCGGAGGACTACGAGCAGTACTTC.

The sample holds a few counts of this clonotype. The rearrangement links TRBV3-1 to TRBJ1-2; possibly TRBD1 for D (5 bases). Germline values: CDR1 LGHDT, CDR2 YNNKEL (reference sequence). The CDR3 spans 17 residues. V shed 4 bases and J shed 2 bases, with 20 bases lying between them. CDR3 bases: TGTGCCAGCAGCCCAACTTTGGGGCAGGGATCGAACTATGGCTACACCTTC. Translated: CASSPTLGQGSNYGYTF.

This clonotype occurred many times. V gene TRBV28 combines with J gene TRBJ1-2; no definite D call. Germline V CDR1 and CDR2: MDHEN, SYDVKM. The V end lost 1 base, the J end lost 5 bases, and 2 bases lay between the germline ends. This CDR3 has 11 amino acids. CDR3 DNA: TGTGCCAGCAGTTTATCGTATGGCTACACCTTC. This sequence encodes CASSLSYGYTF.

This clonotype occurred many times. This chain joins TRBV7-9 and TRBJ2-7; 12 nucleotides match TRBD2. CDR1 and CDR2 from the germline V gene are SEHNR and FQNEAQ (reference sequence). The junction had 8 bases not matched to a gene; V was cut back by 4 bases and J by 7 bases. The CDR3 is 15 amino acids. For the CDR3, the DNA is TGTGCCAGCAGCTCCCGACTAGCGGGAGTGTTAGAGCAGTACTTC. As protein: CASSSRLAGVLEQYF.

V usage is TRBV6-4 and J usage is TRBJ1-1, with D perhaps TRBD1 (5 bases). The germline gives CDR1 MRHNA, CDR2 SNTAGT. Trimming removed 6 bases at V and 6 bases at J, with 14 bases between. This CDR3 comprises 13 residues. CDR3 in amino acids: CASRFDSSSEAFF. CDR3 in DNA: TGTGCCAGCAGATTCGACAGCTCTTCTGAAGCTTTCTTT.

The V gene is TRBV18, the J gene TRBJ2-5, with D hard to call. V lost 3 bases, J lost 2 bases, and 7 bases lay in between. This CDR3 is 13 amino acids long. The V gene's germline CDR1 is KGHSH and CDR2 LQKENI. The CDR3, as DNA: TGTGCCAGCTCACCCCGTTCTCAAGAGACCCAGTACTTC. As protein: CASSPRSQETQYF.

The V and J genes are TRBV4-1 and TRBJ1-2; 7 nucleotides align to TRBD1. CDR3 length: 15 residues. Germline V gene sequence: CDR1 MGHRA, CDR2 YSYEKL. The junction had 10 bases not matched to a gene; V was cut back by 7 bases and J by 2 bases. The CDR3 region is CASTLVGTVNYGYTF. The CDR3 nucleotides read TGCGCCAGCACCCTCGTTGGGACAGTAAACTATGGCTACACCTTC.

This clonotype was seen a few times. The genes are TRBV7-2 and TRBJ1-2; 7 positions match TRBD1. Germline V gene lookup returns CDR1 SGHTA and CDR2 FQGNSA. This CDR3 spans 13 amino acids. J gave up 7 bases and V 3 bases, and 5 bases lay outside the gene matches. The CDR3 coding sequence is TGTGCCAGCAGCTTCCACAGGGGTGGTGGCTACACCTTC. The encoded protein is CASSFHRGGGYTF.

This clonotype was seen a handful of times. The CDR3 here is CASSLRVVSHYGYTF. CDR3 bases: TGTGCCAGCAGTTTAAGAGTTGTTTCTCACTATGGCTACACCTTC. This rearrangement joins TRBV28 to TRBJ1-2; D is uncertain. V lost 2 bases, J lost 3 bases, and 13 bases lay in between. This CDR3 is 15 amino acids long. Per the germline V gene, CDR1 is MDHEN and CDR2 is SYDVKM.

The rearrangement joins TRBV9 to TRBJ2-2, with TRBD1 as a possible D gene (5 bases). The germline CDR1 and CDR2 sequences are SGDLS and YYNGEE. Trimming left V 4 bases short and J 0 bases short, with 10 bases between. The CDR3 is made up of 15 amino acids. The CDR3 loop reads CASSQTDANTGELFF. In nucleotides, the CDR3 is TGTGCCAGCAGCCAGACAGACGCGAACACCGGGGAGCTGTTTTTT.

This clonotype was recorded at least ten times. Here the CDR3 reads CASSKSRGAGEQYF. The CDR3 nucleotides read TGTGCCAGCAGTAAGTCCCGGGGGGCCGGCGAGCAGTACTTC. The chain couples TRBV6-1 to TRBJ2-7; perhaps TRBD2 as D (7 bases). The germline gives CDR1 MNHNS, CDR2 SASEGT. The CDR3 consists of 14 residues. With 5 bases removed from V and 6 bases from J, the gap between germline ends came to 17 bases.

The table lists this clonotype with many counts. The chain joins TRBV30 to TRBJ2-6; no reliable D call. Germline-derived CDR1 and CDR2 are GTSNPN and SVGIG (reference sequence). The V end lost 1 base, the J end lost 2 bases, and 3 bases lay between the germline ends. There are 13 residues in the CDR3. The CDR3 region has the DNA TGTGCCTGGAGTGGAACTGGGGCCAACGTCCTGACTTTC. It specifies CAWSGTGANVLTF.

In nucleotides, the CDR3 is TGTGCCAGCAGTGGGGTTACAGGGATTTGGGGCTACAATGAGCAGTTCTTC. Amino acid sequence: CASSGVTGIWGYNEQFF. The chain recombines TRBV25-1 with TRBJ2-1; TRBD1 might be the D (6 bases). This CDR3 comprises 17 residues. Germline V CDR1 and CDR2: MGHDK, SYGVNS. V was shortened by 4 bases and J by 3 bases, with 19 bases between the two germline ends.